These 2 T cell receptor beta chains share one sample of origin, sequenced in a study of CXCR3-negative and CXCR3-positive naive CD8 T cells. These receptors lack a known antigen. General study results and limits: CXCR3-positive naive cells had more hydrophobic TRB CDR3s than CXCR3-negative naive cells.

The method, 5' RACE with UMI labels, was used to prepare the TRB cDNA libraries. TCRdb reworked the 5' RACE reads into one entry per CDR3 protein, no DNA. The sample table includes under 75,000 distinct CDR3 sequences. Sequenced material: naive CXCR3+ CD8+ T cells from blood. Specified subset: CD45RO-CCR7+CD27+CD95- naive CD8+ T cells expressing CXCR3 (TNR3+). These receptors were taken from a human donor in good health. Some clones in this sample may be carry-over from other donors' samples.

This clonotype is identified as medium-sized from frequency. CDR3 in amino acids: CASSSSGLLYNEQFF. V is TRBV11-3 and J is TRBJ2-1; the D call of TRBD2 rests on TCRdb alone, since no DNA is present to check it. This CDR3 has 15 amino acids. Germline CDR1 and CDR2: SGHNT and YENEEA. The variable domain in full, completed from reference TRBV11-3 and TRBJ2-1, reads EAGVVQSPRYKIIEKKQPVAFWCNPISGHNTLYWYLQNLGQGPELLIRYENEEAVDDSQLPKDRFSAERLKGVDSTLKIQPAELGDSAVYLCASSSSGLLYNEQFFGPGTRLTVL.

The chain is built from TRBV10-3 and TRBJ2-1; TCRdb's assignment of TRBD1 cannot be checked, as there is no DNA. There are 16 residues in the CDR3. The germline CDR1 and CDR2 sequences are ENHRY and SYGVKD. Here the CDR3 reads CAISEGAVRTYNEQFF.